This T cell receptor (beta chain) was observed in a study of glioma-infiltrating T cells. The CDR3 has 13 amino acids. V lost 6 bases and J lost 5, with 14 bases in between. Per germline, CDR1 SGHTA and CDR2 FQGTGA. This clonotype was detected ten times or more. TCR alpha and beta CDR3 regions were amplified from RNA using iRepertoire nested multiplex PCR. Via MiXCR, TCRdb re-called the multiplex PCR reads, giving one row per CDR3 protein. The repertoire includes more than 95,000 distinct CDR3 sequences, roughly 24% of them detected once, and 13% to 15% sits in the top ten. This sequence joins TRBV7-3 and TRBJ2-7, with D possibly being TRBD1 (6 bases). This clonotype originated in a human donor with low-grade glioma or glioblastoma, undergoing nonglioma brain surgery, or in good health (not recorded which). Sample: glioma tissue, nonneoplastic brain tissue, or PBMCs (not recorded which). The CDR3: CASSPQGRDEQYF. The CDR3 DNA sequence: TGTGCCAGCAGTCCACAGGGTCGGGACGAGCAGTACTTC.